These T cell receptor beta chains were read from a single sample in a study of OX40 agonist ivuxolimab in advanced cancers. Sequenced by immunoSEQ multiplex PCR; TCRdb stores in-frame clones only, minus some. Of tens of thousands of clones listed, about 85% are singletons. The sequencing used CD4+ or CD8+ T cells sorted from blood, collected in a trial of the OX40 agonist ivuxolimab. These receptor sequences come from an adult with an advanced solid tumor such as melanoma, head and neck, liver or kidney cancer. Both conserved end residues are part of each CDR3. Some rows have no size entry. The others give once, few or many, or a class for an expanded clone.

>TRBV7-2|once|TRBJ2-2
CASSSPSGSIAGELFF
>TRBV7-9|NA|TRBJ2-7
CASSLAEEYSYEQYF
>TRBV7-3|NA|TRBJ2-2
CASSLTWISGELFF
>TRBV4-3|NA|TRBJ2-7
CASSPTGWNIGTGRQYF
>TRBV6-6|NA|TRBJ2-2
CASFGSSENTGELFF
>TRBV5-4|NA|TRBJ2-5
CASSLGRAPQETQYF
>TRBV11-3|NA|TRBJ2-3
CASSLGGRITDTQYF
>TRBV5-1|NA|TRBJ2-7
CASSWGGSPFPYEQYF
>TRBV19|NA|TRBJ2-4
CASMEGYKNIQYF
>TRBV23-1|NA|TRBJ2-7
CASSQPRANEQYF
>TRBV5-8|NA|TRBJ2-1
CASRSGFGTYNEQFF
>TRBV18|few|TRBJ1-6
CASSPGAASPLHF
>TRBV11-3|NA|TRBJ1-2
CASSLGTQGAHGYTF